The rows below give T cell receptor beta chains drawn from one sample of a study of shared clonotypes between healthy human individuals. Clones were read by immunoSEQ multiplex PCR, and TCRdb kept only the in-frame ones, dropping some. The sample yields around 580,000 clones, roughly 98% seen once. Specimen: naive CD8+ T cells sorted from blood. Receptors originate from a man under 40 in good health. CDR3s include the opening cysteine and the closing phenylalanine or tryptophan. A D gene is named only where the DNA matches it firmly. The listing skips clone size in some rows; elsewhere it reads once, few, many or a size class.

J gene,V gene,clone size,D gene,CDR3 protein,CDR3 DNA
TRBJ2-7,TRBV6-1,.,.,CASTEEDYEQYF,TGTGCCAGCACCGAAGAGGACTACGAGCAGTACTTC
TRBJ2-3,TRBV15,once,.,CATSRDLAQVRTDTQYF,TGTGCCACCAGCAGAGATCTAGCGCAAGTACGCACAGATACGCAGTATTTT
TRBJ2-4,TRBV4-3,.,TRBD2,CASSPGGAAKNIQYF,TGCGCCAGCAGCCCGGGAGGGGCGGCCAAAAACATTCAGTACTTC
TRBJ2-7,TRBV6-5,.,.,CASSYSSPGYEQYF,TGTGCCAGCAGTTACTCGTCCCCCGGGTATGAGCAGTACTTC
TRBJ1-4,TRBV7-9,.,.,CASSTLETGTYNEKLFF,TGTGCCAGCAGCACACTGGAGACAGGAACCTATAATGAAAAACTGTTTTTT
TRBJ1-2,TRBV5-4,.,TRBD1,CASSRGTVYGYTF,TGTGCCAGCAGCCGCGGGACAGTCTATGGCTACACCTTC
TRBJ2-7,TRBV6-9,.,.,CASSYEGDYEQYF,TGTGCCAGCAGTTACGAGGGAGATTACGAGCAGTACTTC
TRBJ2-1,TRBV4-1,.,TRBD1,CASSHRVTGEFNNEQFF,TGCGCCAGCAGCCACCGAGTGACAGGGGAATTTAACAATGAGCAGTTCTTC
TRBJ2-7,TRBV18,.,.,CASSTGLNSYEQYF,TGTGCCAGCTCGACGGGACTCAACTCCTACGAGCAGTACTTC
TRBJ1-1,TRBV6-4,once,.,CASSRGRSSSQNTEAFF,TGTGCCAGCAGTCGGGGTCGTTCCTCCTCGCAGAACACTGAAGCTTTCTTT
TRBJ2-7,TRBV6-5,.,TRBD2,CASNTAGGTYEQYF,TGTGCCAGCAACACAGCGGGAGGGACCTACGAGCAGTACTTC
TRBJ1-2,TRBV29-1,once,.,CSVPEQGLWGYTF,TGCAGCGTTCCTGAACAGGGACTTTGGGGCTACACCTTC
TRBJ2-1,TRBV29-1,.,TRBD2,CSELAGTLNEQFF,TGCAGTGAACTAGCGGGAACCCTCAACGAGCAGTTCTTC
TRBJ2-7,TRBV7-3,.,.,CASSLFPTSGLYEQYF,TGTGCCAGCAGCTTATTCCCTACTTCCGGCCTCTACGAGCAGTACTTC
TRBJ1-1,TRBV7-9,.,.,CASSGRGNTEAFF,TGTGCCAGCAGCGGCAGGGGAAACACTGAAGCTTTCTTT
TRBJ1-5,TRBV28,.,TRBD1,CASSRFPGQEHF,TGTGCCAGCAGCCGGTTCCCGGGACAGGAACATTTT
TRBJ2-5,TRBV29-1,.,.,CSARTARDQETQYF,TGCAGCGCGAGGACAGCCCGGGACCAAGAGACCCAGTACTTC
TRBJ1-3,TRBV9,.,.,CASSVGMAGNTIYF,TGTGCCAGCAGCGTAGGAATGGCTGGAAACACCATATATTTT
TRBJ2-2,TRBV29-1,.,TRBD2,CSAMTSGMNTGELFF,TGCAGCGCCATGACTAGCGGGATGAACACCGGGGAGCTGTTTTTT
TRBJ2-7,TRBV7-9,.,TRBD2,CASSWTSGYEQYF,TGTGCCAGCAGCTGGACTAGCGGGTACGAGCAGTACTTC
TRBJ2-3,TRBV11-2,.,.,CASSLHGLGSGSTDTQYF,TGTGCCAGCAGCTTACACGGTCTGGGTAGCGGTAGCACAGATACGCAGTATTTT
TRBJ2-7,TRBV11-2,.,TRBD2,CASSPTILAGYEQYF,TGTGCCAGCAGCCCTACGATACTAGCGGGGTACGAGCAGTACTTC
TRBJ2-5,TRBV7-3,.,.,CASSRELQETQYF,TGTGCCAGCAGCAGAGAGCTACAAGAGACCCAGTACTTC
TRBJ2-2,TRBV27,.,.,CASSLRLDGAGELFF,TGTGCCAGCAGTTTGAGGCTCGATGGAGCCGGGGAGCTGTTTTTT
TRBJ2-1,TRBV2,.,.,CASSVGGGASNEQFF,TGTGCCAGCAGTGTGGGAGGGGGCGCGAGTAATGAGCAGTTCTTC
TRBJ2-5,TRBV15,.,TRBD2,CATRLAGGETQYF,TGTGCCACCAGACTAGCGGGAGGCGAGACCCAGTACTTC
TRBJ2-7,TRBV11-2,.,.,CASSLGSSGYEQYF,TGTGCCAGCAGCTTAGGTTCCTCGGGGTACGAGCAGTACTTC
TRBJ1-5,TRBV7-9,.,.,CASSLVGQGNQPQHF,TGTGCCAGCAGCTTAGTGGGCCAAGGCAATCAGCCCCAGCATTTT
TRBJ2-1,TRBV27,.,TRBD2,CASSPSLGTSGLYNEQFF,TGTGCCAGCAGTCCCTCCCTCGGAACTAGCGGGCTATACAATGAGCAGTTCTTC
TRBJ2-7,TRBV25-1,.,TRBD1,CASSEGTGAYEQYF,TGTGCCAGCAGTGAAGGGACAGGGGCCTACGAGCAGTACTTC
TRBJ2-1,TRBV13,.,TRBD2,CASSLAGGRAYNEQFF,TGTGCCAGCAGCCTAGCCGGCGGGAGGGCCTACAATGAGCAGTTCTTC
TRBJ2-7,TRBV30,.,.,CAWSGQDISEQYF,TGTGCCTGGAGCGGGCAGGATATCAGCGAGCAGTACTTC
TRBJ2-1,TRBV9,.,TRBD1,CASSLTRTGIYNEQFF,TGTGCCAGCAGCCTCACTCGGACAGGGATATACAATGAGCAGTTCTTC